This T cell receptor (beta chain) was retrieved from a study of siplizumab effects on memory and regulatory T cells (dated by TCRdb to the late 2010s). Notes on the research overall: The study examined how the anti-CD2 antibody siplizumab affects alloreactive T-cell subsets in allogeneic mixed lymphocyte reactions built from human PBMCs. The research as a whole found: Among mappable alloreactive CD4+ clones, the Treg-derived fraction averaged approximately 66% with siplizumab versus 25% to 30% in control reactions. Whether proliferating Tregs from siplizumab cultures actually had suppressive function was not functionally confirmed. Because sequences below about 10^-5 frequency were poorly captured, only a minor fraction of alloreactive clones could be mapped to unstimulated subsets. Roughly 75-97% of proliferating CD4+ or CD8+ clones could not be assigned a naive or memory phenotype. Greater diversity appeared to be present in unstimulated naive T cells than in memory T cells, and a substantial contribution to the alloresponse seemed to be made by naive cells. The cumulative frequency of alloreactive sequences traceable to unstimulated CD4+ memory T cells was significantly reduced by siplizumab.

Between the V and J ends, shortened by 3 bases and 7 bases respectively, the junction contains 14 bases. The CDR1 and CDR2 encoded by the germline V gene (reference sequence) are SGHNT and YYREEE. Measured from the cysteine to the phenylalanine, the CDR3 is 13 residues long. Only CDR3 DNA remains: 39 bases, in frame from the first base. Libraries were built with the immunoSEQ multiplex PCR assay. Roughly 10^5 TCR templates per sample were assayed on the deep sequencing platform. Genomic DNA extracted from sorted T cells was used for TCRbeta CDR3 sequencing. The source study handled its data this way. Clonal analysis of TCRbeta CDR3 data was done in the R programming language. Comparing unstimulated samples against CFSE-low samples taken after the reaction was how alloreactive CD4+ and CD8+ clones were defined. By matching sequences to the repertoires of sorted unstimulated Treg and non-Treg cells, each alloreactive CD4+ clone was assigned a regulatory or non-regulatory origin. TCRdb retrieved this table from immuneACCESS and kept in-frame rearrangements only. Not all clones are present; in checked studies, unresolved V genes account for under half, and no reason is known for the remainder. The DNA gave D and trimming, while V, J and clone size come from that table. The table for this sample lists about 98,000 clones; about 94% of them were counted only once. 0.9% to 1.3% of the sample lies in the top ten.

Sorted unstimulated T cells and proliferating T cells recovered from mixed lymphocyte reactions were subjected to TCRbeta CDR3 sequencing. Fresh whole blood from approximately ten HLA-typed healthy donors was used to isolate PBMCs. This clone was detected once. There is no known antigen for this receptor. The record has no base qualities; no much larger clone is one base away. The chain links TRBV5-4 with TRBJ2-7, and perhaps TRBD2 as D gene, on 5 matching bases. The source material was CD4+ T cells sorted from blood. The sequence came from a human donor in good health. The nucleotides read TGTGCCAGCAGCTCCCCCGCCCGGGAAGAGCAGTACTTC. Protein translation: CASSSPAREEQYF.